These 9 T cell receptor beta chains were all obtained from the same sample, sequenced in a study of T cells expressing NK-cell markers. TCRdb reprocessed the 5' RACE reads; each CDR3 protein has one entry and no DNA is given. Recorded here are some 450,000 distinct CDR3 sequences; the top ten clones represent 7.3%. The source material was blood T cells: a sorted CD56 or NKG2C T cell subset, CD4+ or CD8+ T cells, or bulk PBMC T cells (not recorded which). The receptors come from a woman aged 18 to 75 in good health.

The chain recombines TRBV20-1 with TRBJ2-5; TCRdb gives TRBD1 as the D gene, but with no DNA this cannot be confirmed. Germline V lookup: CDR1 DFQATT, CDR2 SNEGSKA (reference sequence). The CDR3 consists of 14 residues. CDR3 loop: CSAHQTKGQETQYF.

The chain has TRBV20-1 and TRBJ2-1; TCRdb outputs TRBD1, but without DNA this stays unchecked. The CDR3 is 14 amino acids. Germline loops: CDR1 DFQATT, CDR2 SNEGSKA (reference sequence). This CDR3 reads CSASRRASYNEQFF.

The gene calls are TRBV9 and TRBJ2-5; TCRdb returns TRBD2, unconfirmable since there is no DNA. The CDR3 runs 15 residues. Germline V gene sequence: CDR1 SGDLS, CDR2 YYNGEE. Here the CDR3 reads CASSPIRTSLETQYF.

The rearrangement links TRBV7-2 to TRBJ2-5; checking the TCRdb D call of TRBD2 is not possible without DNA. The CDR3 length is 15 residues. Germline CDR1 reads SGHTA; CDR2 reads FQGNSA. The CDR3 is CASSSTSGRQETQYF.

This chain joins TRBV25-1 and TRBJ2-5; the TCRdb D gene call, TRBD1, has no DNA to confirm it. In germline, CDR1 is MGHDK, CDR2 SYGVNS. The CDR3 sequence is 15 residues long. The chain's CDR3 is CASTSGRLIQETQYF.

The chain links TRBV12-3 or TRBV12-4 to TRBJ1-2. The CDR3 is made up of 13 amino acids. CDR3 protein: CASSFTTAHGYTF.

The chain is built from TRBV10-3 and TRBJ2-7; no DNA is available, so the TRBD2 call from TCRdb remains unchecked. Germline CDR1 is ENHRY and CDR2 is SYGVKD. The CDR3 contains 12 residues. This chain's CDR3 is CAISPSQSEQYF.

CDR3 sequence: CASSHSGASSYNEQFF. The chain uses TRBV3-1 and TRBJ2-1; without DNA, the TCRdb call of TRBD2 cannot be checked. Per germline, CDR1 LGHDT and CDR2 YNNKEL (reference sequence). CDR3 size: 16 residues.

The chain has TRBV4-1 and TRBJ2-3; no DNA is available, so the TRBD2 call from TCRdb remains unchecked. The CDR3 has 16 amino acids. From germline, CDR1 is MGHRA and CDR2 YSYEKL. The CDR3 sequence is CASSQPGQRDSDTQYF.